The next 7 T cell receptor beta chains were all read from a single sample in a study of brain T cells in children with intractable seizures. The repertoire was sequenced with immunoSEQ multiplex PCR; TCRdb's copy has only in-frame clones and lacks some. The sample consists of around 80,000 clones, more than 75% of them appearing once. The material was peripheral blood, obtained at surgery. The receptors here all came from a girl between 2 and 10 years old with Rasmussen encephalitis and intractable seizures.

The CDR3 DNA sequence: TGTGCCAGCAGTGATTTTCAGGGGATAGATACGCAGTATTTT. Its translation is CASSDFQGIDTQYF. This chain uses TRBV2 with TRBJ2-3; weak D call: TRBD1 (6 bases). V shed 3 bases and J shed 5 bases, with 12 bases lying between them. Germline V gives CDR1 SNHLY, CDR2 FYNNEI. The CDR3 sequence is 14 residues long.

The CDR3 nucleotides read TGTGCCAGCAGCTTTGGACTTAACACCGGGGAGCTGTTTTTT. Protein product: CASSFGLNTGELFF. This sequence joins TRBV5-6 and TRBJ2-2; D possibly corresponds to TRBD2 (5 bases). The CDR3 runs to 14 residues. V lost 2 bases and J 2 bases, leaving 7 bases between the germline ends. The V gene's germline CDR1 is SGHDT and CDR2 YYEEEE.

This chain joins TRBV4-1 and TRBJ1-6; D unclear. The ends were cut back, 2 bases at V and 9 bases at J, with 20 bases in the middle. The CDR3 runs 17 residues. The germline CDR1 and CDR2 sequences are MGHRA and YSYEKL. The CDR3 sequence is CASSQSQPWEKGSPLHF. For the CDR3, the DNA is TGCGCCAGCAGCCAATCCCAACCATGGGAGAAGGGTTCACCCCTCCACTTT.

The chain combines TRBV7-9 with TRBJ2-3; TRBD1 agrees at 12 bases. In germline, CDR1 is SEHNR, CDR2 FQNEAQ (reference sequence). Unmatched junction bases numbered 4, after V lost 0 bases and J lost 6 bases. CDR3 length: 16 residues. CDR3 protein: CASSLAPGQGADTQYF. The CDR3 DNA reads as TGTGCCAGCAGCTTAGCCCCGGGACAGGGGGCCGATACGCAGTATTTT.

The rearrangement links TRBV3-1 (or the pseudogene TRBV3-2) to TRBJ2-7; 8 nucleotides align to TRBD1. J lost 1 base, V lost 2 bases, and 7 bases had no gene match. Germline V gene lookup returns CDR1 LGHDT and CDR2 YNNKEL (reference sequence). CDR3 length: 16 amino acids. CDR3 DNA sequence: TGTGCCAGCAGCCAAACCCCTCAGGGGGCTTCCTACGAGCAGTACTTC. Residues: CASSQTPQGASYEQYF.

V is TRBV6-5 and J is TRBJ1-1; no clear D. This CDR3 region has 13 residues. The germline gives CDR1 MNHEY, CDR2 SVGAGI. With 6 bases removed from V and 4 bases from J, the gap between germline ends came to 12 bases. This CDR3 reads CASRLFRGTEAFF. CDR3 DNA sequence: TGTGCCAGCAGGTTATTCCGGGGCACTGAAGCTTTCTTT.

This chain connects TRBV9 to TRBJ2-5, with 10 bases aligning to TRBD1. Germline CDR1 SGDLS, CDR2 YYNGEE. This CDR3 is 16 amino acids long. With V trimmed by 3 bases and J by 5 bases, 10 bases remained unmatched. CDR3: CASSAAKGQGRETQYF. CDR3 bases: TGTGCCAGCAGCGCCGCGAAGGGACAGGGGAGGGAGACCCAGTACTTC. The whole variable domain, remainder taken from reference TRBV9 and TRBJ2-5, is DSGVTQTPKHLITATGQRVTLRCSPRSGDLSVYWYQQSLDQGLQFLIQYYNGEERAKGNILERFSAQQFPDLHSELNLSSLELGDSALYFCASSAAKGQGRETQYFGPGTRLLVL.